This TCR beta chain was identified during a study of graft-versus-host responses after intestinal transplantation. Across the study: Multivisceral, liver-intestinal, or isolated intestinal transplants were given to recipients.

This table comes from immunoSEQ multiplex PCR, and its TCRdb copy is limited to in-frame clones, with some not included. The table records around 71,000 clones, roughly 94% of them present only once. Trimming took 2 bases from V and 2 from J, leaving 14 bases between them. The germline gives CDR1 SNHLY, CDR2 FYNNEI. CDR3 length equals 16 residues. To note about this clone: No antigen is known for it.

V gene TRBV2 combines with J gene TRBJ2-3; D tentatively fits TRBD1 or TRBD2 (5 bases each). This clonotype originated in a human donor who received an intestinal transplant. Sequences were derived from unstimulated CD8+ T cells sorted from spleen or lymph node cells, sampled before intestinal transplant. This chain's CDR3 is CASSERDQKSTDTQYF. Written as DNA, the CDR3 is TGTGCCAGCAGTGAACGGGACCAAAAATCCACAGATACGCAGTATTTT.